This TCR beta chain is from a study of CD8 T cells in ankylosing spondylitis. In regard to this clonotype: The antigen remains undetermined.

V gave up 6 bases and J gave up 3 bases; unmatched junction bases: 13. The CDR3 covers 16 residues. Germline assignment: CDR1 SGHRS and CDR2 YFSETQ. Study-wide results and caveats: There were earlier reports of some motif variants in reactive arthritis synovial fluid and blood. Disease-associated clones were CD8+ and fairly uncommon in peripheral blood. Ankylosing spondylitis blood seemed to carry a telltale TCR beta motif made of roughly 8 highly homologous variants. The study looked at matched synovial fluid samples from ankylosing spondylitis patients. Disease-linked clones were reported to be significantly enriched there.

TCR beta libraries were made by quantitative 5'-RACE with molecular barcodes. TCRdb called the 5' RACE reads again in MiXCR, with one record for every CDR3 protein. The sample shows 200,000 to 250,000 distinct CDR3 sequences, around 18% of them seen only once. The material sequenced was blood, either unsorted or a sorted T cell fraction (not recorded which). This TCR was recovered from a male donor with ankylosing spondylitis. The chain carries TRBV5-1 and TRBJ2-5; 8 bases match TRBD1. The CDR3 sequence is CASTTLDRAVEETQYF. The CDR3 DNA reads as TGCGCCAGCACCACCCTGGACAGGGCCGTCGAAGAGACCCAGTACTTC.